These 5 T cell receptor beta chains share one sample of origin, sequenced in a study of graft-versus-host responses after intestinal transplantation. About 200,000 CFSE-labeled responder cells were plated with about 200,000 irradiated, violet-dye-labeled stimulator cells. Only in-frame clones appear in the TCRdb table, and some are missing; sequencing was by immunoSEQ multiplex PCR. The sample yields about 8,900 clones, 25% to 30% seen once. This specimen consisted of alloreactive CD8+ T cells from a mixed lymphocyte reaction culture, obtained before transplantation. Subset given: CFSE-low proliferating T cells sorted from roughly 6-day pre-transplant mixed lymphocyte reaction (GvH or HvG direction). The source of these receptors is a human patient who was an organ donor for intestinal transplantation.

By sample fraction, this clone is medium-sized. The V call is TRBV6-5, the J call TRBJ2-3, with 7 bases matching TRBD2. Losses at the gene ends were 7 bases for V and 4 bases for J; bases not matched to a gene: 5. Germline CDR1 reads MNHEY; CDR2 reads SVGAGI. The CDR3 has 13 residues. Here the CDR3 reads CASTAGVADTQYF. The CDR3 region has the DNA TGTGCCAGCACGGCGGGGGTAGCAGATACGCAGTATTTT.

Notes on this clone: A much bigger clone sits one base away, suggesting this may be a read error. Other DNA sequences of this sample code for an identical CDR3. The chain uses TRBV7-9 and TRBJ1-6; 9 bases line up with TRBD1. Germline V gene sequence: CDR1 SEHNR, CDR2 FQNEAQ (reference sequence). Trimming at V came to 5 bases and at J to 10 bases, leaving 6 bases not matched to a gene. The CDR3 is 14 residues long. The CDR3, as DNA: TGTGCCAGCAGCCCGGGACAGGGTGGGTCACCCCTCCACTTT. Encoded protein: CASSPGQGGSPLHF.

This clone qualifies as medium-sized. CDR3 protein: CASSQEVVYEQYF. CDR3 coding DNA: TGCGCCAGCAGCCAAGAGGTCGTCTACGAGCAGTACTTC. The chain carries TRBV4-1 and TRBJ2-7; D uncertain. In germline, CDR1 is MGHRA, CDR2 YSYEKL. The CDR3 runs to 13 residues. V lost 0 bases to trimming and J lost 3 bases, with 6 bases between them.

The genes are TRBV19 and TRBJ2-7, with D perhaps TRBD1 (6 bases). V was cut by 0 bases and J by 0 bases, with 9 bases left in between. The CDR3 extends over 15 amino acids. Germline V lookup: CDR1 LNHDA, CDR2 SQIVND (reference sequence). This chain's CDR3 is CASSIETGTSYEQYF. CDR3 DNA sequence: TGTGCCAGTAGTATAGAAACAGGGACCTCCTACGAGCAGTACTTC. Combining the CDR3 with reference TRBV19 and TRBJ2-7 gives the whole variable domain DGGITQSPKYLFRKEGQNVTLSCEQNLNHDAMYWYRQDPGQGLRLIYYSQIVNDFQKGDIAEGYSVSREKKESFPLTVTSAQKNPTAFYLCASSIETGTSYEQYFGPGTRLTVT.

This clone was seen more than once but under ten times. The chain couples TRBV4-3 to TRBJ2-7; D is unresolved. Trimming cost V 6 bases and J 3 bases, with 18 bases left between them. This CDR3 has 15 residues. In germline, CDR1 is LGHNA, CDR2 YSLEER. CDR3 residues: CASSQIVNPDYEQYF. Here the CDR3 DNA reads TGCGCCAGCAGTCAGATTGTTAATCCGGACTACGAGCAGTACTTC.